A selection of T cell receptor beta chains follows, all from one sample in a study of stem cell transplantation in POMP-related autoinflammatory disease. Data came from immunoSEQ multiplex PCR; TCRdb stores just in-frame clones and leaves some out. The sample lists some 69,000 clones, roughly 90% occurring once. The sample in question was CD4+ T cells from PBMCs, obtained after stem cell transplantation. These receptors were obtained from a human patient with POMP-related autoinflammation and immune dysregulation (PRAID). The graft donor may be the source of some T cells. Each CDR3 is given with its conserved first and last residue. Each record gives: J gene, V gene, CDR3 protein.

J: TRBJ2-1
V: TRBV7-2
CDR3: CASRKGGGTGNEQFF

J: TRBJ2-1
V: TRBV11-3
CDR3: CASSLVQTGGWNEQFF

J: TRBJ1-3
V: TRBV5-1
CDR3: CASSQEGGLSGNTIYF

J: TRBJ2-1
V: TRBV28
CDR3: CASCPGGSEQFF

J: TRBJ1-1
V: TRBV2
CDR3: CASTPGRGRDLNTEAFF

J: TRBJ1-2
V: TRBV20-1
CDR3: CSAATGHGYTF

J: TRBJ2-5
V: TRBV6-1
CDR3: CASSYTGGGETQYF

J: TRBJ1-1
V: TRBV3-1/TRBV3-2
CDR3: CASSQGGPNTEAFF

J: TRBJ2-3
V: TRBV4-1
CDR3: CASSLHGGGTDTQYF

J: TRBJ1-6
V: TRBV14
CDR3: CASSRGQRGSPLHF

J: TRBJ2-5
V: TRBV7-9
CDR3: CASSLFGGSWVETQYF

J: TRBJ1-2
V: TRBV6-1
CDR3: CASSEATFGTGDGYTF

J: TRBJ2-7
V: TRBV5-1
CDR3: CASSLGQVWDEQYF

J: TRBJ2-1
V: TRBV27
CDR3: CASSLTRYNEQFF

J: TRBJ2-1
V: TRBV6-5
CDR3: CASSPAGYNEQFF

J: TRBJ2-6
V: TRBV28
CDR3: CASRASGGGANVLTF

J: TRBJ1-1
V: TRBV2
CDR3: CASSEGLGSHMNTEAFF